A selection of T cell receptor beta chains follows, all from one sample in a study of cytomegalovirus exposure and HLA in healthy donors. Assay used: immunoSEQ multiplex PCR; TCRdb lists only in-frame clones, some missing. The data show 100,000 or so clones, more than 65% seen once. Sample: PBMCs. The receptors were gathered from a middle-aged man in good health and CMV-seropositive. Both conserved end residues are part of each CDR3. The D gene is left open where the match is weak. Clone size appears in some rows only: once, few, many, or a class for an expanded clone.

J,size,D,V,CDR3,DNA
TRBJ2-3,-,TRBD2,TRBV5-1,CASSLGGGQDTQYF,TGCGCCAGCAGCTTGGGGGGAGGGCAGGATACGCAGTATTTT
TRBJ2-5,-,TRBD1,TRBV7-2,CASSLGQGAMAQYF,TGTGCCAGCAGCCTCGGACAGGGAGCCATGGCCCAGTACTTC
TRBJ2-5,-,TRBD1,TRBV2,CASTRQGRGETQYF,TGTGCCAGCACCCGACAGGGGAGAGGAGAGACCCAGTACTTC
TRBJ1-4,-,TRBD1,TRBV5-1,CASSLSTGQGNEKLFF,TGCGCCAGCAGCTTATCGACGGGACAGGGGAATGAAAAACTGTTTTTT
TRBJ1-1,few,-,TRBV28,CASSLISRGGEAFF,TGTGCCAGCAGTTTAATTTCCAGAGGGGGTGAAGCTTTCTTT
TRBJ1-1,few,-,TRBV7-9,CASSLARDSEAFF,TGTGCCAGCAGCTTAGCCCGGGACTCAGAAGCTTTCTTT
TRBJ2-5,-,TRBD2,TRBV5-4,CASSLLAGGRGETQYF,TGTGCCAGCAGCTTATTAGCGGGGGGCCGGGGAGAGACCCAGTACTTC
TRBJ2-1,-,TRBD1,TRBV29-1,CSARYRGDYNEQFF,TGCAGCGCTCGGTACAGGGGGGACTACAATGAGCAGTTCTTC
TRBJ2-1,-,-,TRBV15,CATSNRVSYGDEQFF,TGTGCCACCAGCAACAGGGTTAGTTATGGAGATGAGCAGTTCTTC
TRBJ1-2,-,TRBD1,TRBV28,CASGPGGWDRANYGYTF,TGTGCCAGCGGACCTGGAGGATGGGACAGAGCTAACTATGGCTACACCTTC
TRBJ2-7,few,-,TRBV11-2,CASSPTPGAYEQYF,TGTGCCAGCAGCCCGACTCCAGGGGCCTACGAGCAGTACTTC
TRBJ2-3,-,TRBD2,TRBV30,CAWSVRPGLAGGPTSTDTQYF,TGTGCCTGGAGTGTACGGCCGGGACTAGCGGGGGGACCCACAAGCACAGATACGCAGTATTTT
TRBJ2-7,few,TRBD1,TRBV5-6,CASSLVGQAGWYEQYF,TGTGCCAGCAGCTTGGTCGGACAGGCTGGATGGTACGAGCAGTACTTC
TRBJ1-1,-,-,TRBV10-2,CASSESTGGGRRDTEAFF,TGCGCCAGCAGTGAGTCGACCGGGGGGGGGCGCAGGGACACTGAAGCTTTCTTT
TRBJ2-2,-,-,TRBV5-1,CASSVITGELFF,TGCGCCAGCAGTGTCATCACCGGGGAGCTGTTTTTT
TRBJ2-3,-,-,TRBV6-1,CASMWGEGTDTQYF,TGTGCCAGCATGTGGGGGGAGGGCACAGATACGCAGTATTTT